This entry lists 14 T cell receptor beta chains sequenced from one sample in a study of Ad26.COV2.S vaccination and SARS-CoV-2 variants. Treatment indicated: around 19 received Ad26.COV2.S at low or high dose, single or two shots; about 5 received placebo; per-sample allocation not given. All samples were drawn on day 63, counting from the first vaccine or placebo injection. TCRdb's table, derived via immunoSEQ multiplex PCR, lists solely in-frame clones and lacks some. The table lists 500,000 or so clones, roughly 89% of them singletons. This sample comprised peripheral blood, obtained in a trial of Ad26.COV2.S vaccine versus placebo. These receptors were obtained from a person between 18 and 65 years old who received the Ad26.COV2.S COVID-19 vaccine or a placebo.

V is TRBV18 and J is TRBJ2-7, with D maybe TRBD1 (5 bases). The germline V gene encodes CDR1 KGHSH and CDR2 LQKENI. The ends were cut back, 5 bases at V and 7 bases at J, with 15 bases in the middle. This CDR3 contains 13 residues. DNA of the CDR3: TGTGCCAGCTCATTAGGGGTATCGGGTGAGCAGTACGTC. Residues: CASSLGVSGEQYV.

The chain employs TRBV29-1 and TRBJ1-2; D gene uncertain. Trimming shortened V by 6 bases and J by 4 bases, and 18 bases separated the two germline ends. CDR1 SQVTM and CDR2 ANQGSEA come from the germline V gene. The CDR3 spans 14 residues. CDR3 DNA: TGCAGCGTGATACTAGACGGGATTATCTATGGCTACACCTTC. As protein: CSVILDGIIYGYTF. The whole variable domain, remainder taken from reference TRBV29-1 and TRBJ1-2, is SAVISQKPSRDICQRGTSLTIQCQVDSQVTMMFWYRQQPGQSLTLIATANQGSEATYESGFVIDKFPISRPNLTFSTLTVSNMSPEDSSIYLCSVILDGIIYGYTFGSGTRLTVV.

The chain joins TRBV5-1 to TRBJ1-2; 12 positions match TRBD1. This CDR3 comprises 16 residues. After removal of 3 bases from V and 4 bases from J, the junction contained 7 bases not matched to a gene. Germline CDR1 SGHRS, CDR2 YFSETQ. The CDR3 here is CASSWGDRGPGYGYTF. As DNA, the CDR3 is TGCGCCAGCAGCTGGGGGGACAGGGGGCCAGGCTATGGCTACACCTTC.

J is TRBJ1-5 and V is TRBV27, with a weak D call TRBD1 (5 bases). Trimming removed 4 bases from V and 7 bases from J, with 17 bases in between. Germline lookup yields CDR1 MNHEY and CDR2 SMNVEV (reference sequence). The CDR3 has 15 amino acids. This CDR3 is CASSSLPAGGQPQHF. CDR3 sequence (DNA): TGTGCCAGCAGTTCTCTACCTGCGGGGGGACAGCCCCAGCATTTT.

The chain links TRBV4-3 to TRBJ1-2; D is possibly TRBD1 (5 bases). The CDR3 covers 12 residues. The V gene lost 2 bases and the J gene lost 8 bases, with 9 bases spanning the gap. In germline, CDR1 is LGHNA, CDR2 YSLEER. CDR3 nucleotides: TGCGCCAGCAGCCAAAACAGGCTCGGCTACACCTTC. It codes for CASSQNRLGYTF.

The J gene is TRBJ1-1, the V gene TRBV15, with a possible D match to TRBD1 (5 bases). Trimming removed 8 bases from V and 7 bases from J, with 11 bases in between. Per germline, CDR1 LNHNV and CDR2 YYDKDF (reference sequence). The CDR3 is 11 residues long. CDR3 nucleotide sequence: TGTGCCACCCAAGCCGGGGGTGAAGCTTTCTTT. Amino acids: CATQAGGEAFF.

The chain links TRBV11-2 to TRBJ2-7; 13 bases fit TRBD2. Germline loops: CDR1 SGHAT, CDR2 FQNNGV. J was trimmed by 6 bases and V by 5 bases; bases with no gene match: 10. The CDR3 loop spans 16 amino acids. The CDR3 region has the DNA TGTGCCAGCAGCGCCCGGACTAGCGGGAGCCCCCTCGAGCAGTACGTC. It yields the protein CASSARTSGSPLEQYV.

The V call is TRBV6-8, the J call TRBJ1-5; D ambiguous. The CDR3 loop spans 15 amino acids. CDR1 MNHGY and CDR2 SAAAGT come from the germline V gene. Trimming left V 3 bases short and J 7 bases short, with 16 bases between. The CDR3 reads CASSYQAIGWQPQHF. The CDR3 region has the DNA TGTGCCAGCAGTTATCAGGCAATCGGGTGGCAGCCCCAGCATTTT.

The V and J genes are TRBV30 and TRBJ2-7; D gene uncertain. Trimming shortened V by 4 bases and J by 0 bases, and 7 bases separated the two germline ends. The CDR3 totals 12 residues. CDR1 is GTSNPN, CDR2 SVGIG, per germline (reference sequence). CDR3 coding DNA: TGTGCCTGGATCAGCAACTCCTACGAGCAGTACTTC. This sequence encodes CAWISNSYEQYF.

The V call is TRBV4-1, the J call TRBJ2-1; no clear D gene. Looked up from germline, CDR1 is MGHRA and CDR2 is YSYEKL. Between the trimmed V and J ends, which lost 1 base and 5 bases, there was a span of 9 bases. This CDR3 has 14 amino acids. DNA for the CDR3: TGCGCCAGCAGCCAAGCGATGGCTGACAATGAGCAGTTCTTC. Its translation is CASSQAMADNEQFF.

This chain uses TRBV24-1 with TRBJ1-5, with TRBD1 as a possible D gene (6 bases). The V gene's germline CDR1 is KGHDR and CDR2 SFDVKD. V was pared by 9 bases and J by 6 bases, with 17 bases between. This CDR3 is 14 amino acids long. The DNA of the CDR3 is TGTGCCACCGGAGGGGGGGAATTTAGTCAGCCCCAGCATTTT. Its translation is CATGGGEFSQPQHF.

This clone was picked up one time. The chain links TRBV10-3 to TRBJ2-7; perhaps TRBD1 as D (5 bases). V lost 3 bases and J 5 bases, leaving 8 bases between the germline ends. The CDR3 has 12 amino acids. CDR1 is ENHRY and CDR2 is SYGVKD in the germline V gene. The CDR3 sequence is CAISERGDEQYV. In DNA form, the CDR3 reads TGTGCCATCAGTGAAAGGGGCGACGAGCAGTACGTC.

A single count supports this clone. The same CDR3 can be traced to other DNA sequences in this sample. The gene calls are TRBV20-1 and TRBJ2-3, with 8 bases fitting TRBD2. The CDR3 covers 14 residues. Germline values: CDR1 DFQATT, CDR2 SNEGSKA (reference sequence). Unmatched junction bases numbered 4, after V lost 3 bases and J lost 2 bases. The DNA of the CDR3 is TGCAGTGCTAGTCGGGGGGGGGACACAGATACGCAGTATTTT. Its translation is CSASRGGDTDTQYF.

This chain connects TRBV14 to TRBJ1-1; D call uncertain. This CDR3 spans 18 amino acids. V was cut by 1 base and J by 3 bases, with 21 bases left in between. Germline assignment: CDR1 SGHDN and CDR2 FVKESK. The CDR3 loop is CASSQARGGNSWDTEAFF. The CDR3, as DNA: TGTGCCAGCAGCCAAGCTCGGGGAGGGAACAGTTGGGACACTGAAGCTTTCTTT.